This TCR beta chain was identified in a study of blood T cell repertoires in COVID-19. Whole-study context: Both acute and convalescent COVID-19 samples were obtained from the United States, Italy and Spain.

TCRdb's table, derived via immunoSEQ multiplex PCR, lists solely in-frame clones and lacks some. The sample records under 90,000 clones, 70% to 90% being singletons. The CDR3 length is 17 residues. The V gene lost 1 base and the J gene lost 0 bases, with 13 bases spanning the gap. CDR1 is MNHEY, CDR2 SMNVEV, per germline (reference sequence). This TCR was recovered from a man in his 70s with active or convalescent COVID-19. The sample consisted of peripheral blood. V gene TRBV27 combines with J gene TRBJ2-1; D might be TRBD2 (5 bases). CDR3 in DNA: TGTGCCAGCAGTTTATTCACTAGTCTAAGCTCCTACAATGAGCAGTTCTTC. It specifies CASSLFTSLSSYNEQFF.